The 16 T cell receptor beta chains in this list originate from one sample, sequenced in a study of blood T cell repertoires in COVID-19. TCRdb keeps only in-frame clones here, not all; method: immunoSEQ multiplex PCR. The profile shows fewer than 250,000 clones, 86% of them singletons. The sequencing sample was made of peripheral blood. These receptor sequences come from a woman aged 70-85 years with acute or convalescent COVID-19.

CDR3 nucleotide sequence: TGTGCCAGCACCTTGGTACTCTCCTATAATTCACCCCTCCACTTT. It translates to CASTLVLSYNSPLHF. The chain has TRBV2 and TRBJ1-6, with no clear D. Trimming pared 7 bases from V and 0 bases from J, leaving 10 bases between. Germline V CDR1 and CDR2: SNHLY, FYNNEI. This CDR3 region has 15 residues.

The rearrangement links TRBV7-2 to TRBJ2-4; the match to TRBD2 covers 7 bases. Trimming at V came to 0 bases and at J to 5 bases, leaving 4 bases not matched to a gene. The CDR3 loop spans 15 amino acids. Germline loops: CDR1 SGHTA, CDR2 FQGNSA. Here the CDR3 DNA reads TGTGCCAGCAGCTTAGCGGGAGGGCCACAAAACATTCAGTACTTC. Amino acids: CASSLAGGPQNIQYF.

The chain links TRBV5-1 to TRBJ2-3; TRBD1 agrees at 7 bases. Germline CDR1 is SGHRS and CDR2 is YFSETQ. Trimming cost V 7 bases and J 3 bases; bases outside gene matches: 8. The CDR3 is 14 residues long. Here the CDR3 DNA reads TGCGCCAGCCAAATACAGGGGTATACAGATACGCAGTATTTT. Its protein is CASQIQGYTDTQYF. The full variable domain, with the rest looked up from reference TRBV5-1 and TRBJ2-3, is KAGVTQTPRYLIKTRGQQVTLSCSPISGHRSVSWYQQTPGQGLQFLFEYFSETQRNKGNFPGRFSGRQFSNSRSEMNVSTLELGDSALYLCASQIQGYTDTQYFGPGTRLTVL.

The chain couples TRBV19 to TRBJ1-2; D uncertain. V was trimmed by 6 bases and J by 6 bases, leaving 14 bases between them. The CDR3 extends over 13 amino acids. Germline V gene lookup returns CDR1 LNHDA and CDR2 SQIVND (reference sequence). CDR3 DNA: TGTGCCAGTAGAGATCGGGGTGTAGATGGCTACACCTTC. It is translated as CASRDRGVDGYTF.

This clone was counted a single time. V gene TRBV19 combines with J gene TRBJ1-3; a weak D match, TRBD1 (6 bases). This CDR3 comprises 15 residues. Trimming pared 5 bases from V and 4 bases from J, leaving 15 bases between. Looked up from germline, CDR1 is LNHDA and CDR2 is SQIVND (reference sequence). CDR3 nucleotides: TGTGCCAGTAGTCCTTACAGGGTAGGCGGAAACACCATATATTTT. Its protein is CASSPYRVGGNTIYF. Full variable domain (rest looked up from reference TRBV19 and TRBJ1-3): DGGITQSPKYLFRKEGQNVTLSCEQNLNHDAMYWYRQDPGQGLRLIYYSQIVNDFQKGDIAEGYSVSREKKESFPLTVTSAQKNPTAFYLCASSPYRVGGNTIYFGEGSWLTVV.

The chain carries TRBV6-5 and TRBJ2-1; D perhaps matches TRBD2 (5 bases). The CDR3 runs 15 residues. The germline CDR1 and CDR2 sequences are MNHEY and SVGAGI. V was cut by 5 bases and J by 2 bases, with 13 bases left in between. The CDR3 DNA reads as TGTGCCAGCAGTCAGGCGGGTGACCCCTACAATGAGCAGTTCTTC. Translation: CASSQAGDPYNEQFF.

The rearrangement uses TRBV18 and TRBJ2-7; 12 nucleotides match TRBD2. Germline V CDR1 and CDR2: KGHSH, LQKENI. This CDR3 spans 18 amino acids. V trimming: 6 bases; J trimming: 2 bases; junction bases outside the gene matches: 14. CDR3 sequence reads: CASSDLKTSGSAPYEQYF. Here the CDR3 DNA reads TGTGCCAGCTCCGACCTTAAGACTAGCGGGAGTGCCCCCTACGAGCAGTACTTC.

This chain connects TRBV12-3 or TRBV12-4 to TRBJ2-7, with 7 bases that match TRBD2. V lost 6 bases, J lost 1 base, and 3 bases stayed unmatched. This CDR3 is built from 13 residues. CDR3 nucleotides: TGTGCCAGCAGCCGGGGGGAGTCCTACGAGCAGTACTTC. Translation: CASSRGESYEQYF.

About this clone itself: The same CDR3 can be traced to other DNA sequences in this sample. The rearrangement links TRBV18 to TRBJ1-1, with TRBD1 matching 8 bases. Per the germline V gene, CDR1 is KGHSH and CDR2 is LQKENI. The CDR3 contains 13 residues. With V trimmed by 5 bases and J by 4 bases, 3 bases remained unmatched. The CDR3 region is CASSGQGGTEAFF. The CDR3 coding sequence is TGTGCCAGCTCAGGACAGGGCGGCACTGAAGCTTTCTTT.

CDR3 in amino acids: CASSLGRQQGEKLFF. CDR3 DNA sequence: TGCGCCAGCAGCTTGGGCCGTCAACAGGGTGAAAAACTGTTTTTT. The chain combines TRBV5-1 with TRBJ1-4; tentative D call: TRBD1 (6 bases). Trimming shortened V by 0 bases and J by 7 bases, and 13 bases separated the two germline ends. CDR1 and CDR2 from the germline V gene are SGHRS and YFSETQ. The CDR3 consists of 15 residues.

V usage is TRBV6-2 or TRBV6-3 and J usage is TRBJ1-1, with 7 bases that match TRBD1. In germline, CDR1 is MNHEY, CDR2 SVGEGT. The CDR3 sequence is 14 residues long. J lost 5 bases, V lost 2 bases, and 5 bases had no gene match. The CDR3 region is CASSYRDSRTEAFF. CDR3 nucleotides: TGTGCCAGCAGTTACCGGGACAGCCGGACTGAAGCTTTCTTT.

The chain links TRBV5-4 to TRBJ1-1; D unclear. Germline V CDR1 and CDR2: SGHNT, YYREEE (reference sequence). CDR3 length: 13 residues. Trimming left V 4 bases short and J 4 bases short, with 11 bases between. The CDR3 sequence: CASSPVHGTEAFF. The CDR3 region has the DNA TGTGCCAGCAGCCCCGTCCACGGCACTGAAGCTTTCTTT.

The V gene is TRBV21-1, the J gene TRBJ2-1; the table's D call of TRBD1 was not tested on the DNA. TRBV21-1 constitutes a pseudogene. This CDR3 region has 16 residues. For the CDR3, the DNA is TGTGCCAGCCAACGAGGGGACAGGGTGAAAATAAATGAGCAGTTCTTC. Protein: CASQRGDRVKINEQFF.

The chain recombines TRBV7-2 with TRBJ1-5; D is unresolved. V was trimmed by 3 bases and J by 5 bases, leaving 8 bases between them. In germline, CDR1 is SGHTA, CDR2 FQGNSA. The CDR3 consists of 13 residues. DNA for the CDR3: TGTGCCAGCAGCTTCCGGGAATATCAGCCCCAGCATTTT. It codes for CASSFREYQPQHF.

The rearrangement uses TRBV27 and TRBJ2-7, with 7 positions matching TRBD2. The CDR3 is 17 amino acids. Per germline, CDR1 MNHEY and CDR2 SMNVEV (reference sequence). J lost 2 bases, V lost 6 bases, and 16 bases had no gene match. This CDR3 reads CASSPEGGREAPYEQYF. The CDR3 nucleotides are TGTGCCAGCAGCCCAGAGGGAGGGCGGGAAGCACCCTACGAGCAGTACTTC.

This rearrangement joins TRBV20-1 to TRBJ2-3; 11 bases are a match to TRBD2. Germline V gives CDR1 DFQATT, CDR2 SNEGSKA (reference sequence). With V trimmed by 3 bases and J by 6 bases, 8 bases remained unmatched. CDR3 length: 15 residues. The CDR3 reads CSASSTSGEIDTQYF. CDR3 in DNA: TGCAGTGCTAGTTCGACTAGCGGGGAAATCGATACGCAGTATTTT.